Below, 20 T cell receptor beta chains from the same sample are listed, as sequenced in a study of human CD8 memory T cell subsets (dated by TCRdb to the early 2020s). For sequencing, a NextSeq 550 was employed. A Human TCR Profiling Kit was used to prepare UMI-labeled 5' RACE TCRbeta libraries. Following TCRdb reprocessing, every CDR3 protein sequence forms one entry, and DNA is not provided. This sample's listing comprises around 19,000 distinct CDR3 sequences. The ten largest clones capture around 6.1% of the sample. Material: CD8+ stem-like memory T cells (TSCM and TCM) sorted from PBMCs. In light of the paper, this sample's cell subset or site label describes: stem-like memory CD8 T cells (TSTEM), CCR7+ PD-1- TIGIT-. The receptor set was obtained from a human donor in good health.

This chain joins TRBV20-1 and TRBJ2-5; TCRdb proposes TRBD2, but this gene call is untestable without DNA. The germline CDR1 and CDR2 sequences are DFQATT and SNEGSKA (reference sequence). The CDR3 extends over 17 amino acids. The CDR3 protein is CSAAHREAGGPRETQYF.

This clonotype is classed as medium-sized (0.01 to 0.1%) by frequency. The chain is built from TRBV29-1 and TRBJ2-3; lacking DNA, the TRBD2 call made by TCRdb goes unchecked. The CDR3 extends over 12 amino acids. The V gene's germline CDR1 is SQVTM and CDR2 ANQGSEA. The CDR3 reads CSVEEGADTQYF.

CDR3 protein: CSVEAGFAEAFF. The V gene is TRBV29-1, the J gene TRBJ1-1. CDR3 length: 12 amino acids. Germline V gene data show CDR1 as SQVTM and CDR2 as ANQGSEA.

The chain uses TRBV4-3 and TRBJ2-1; TCRdb's D call of TRBD2 is untestable without DNA. The V gene's germline CDR1 is LGHNA and CDR2 YSLEER. This CDR3 is built from 16 residues. The CDR3 loop is CASSHKLAEGNNEQFF.

The CDR3 protein is CASSFAGELFF. The chain carries TRBV12-3 or TRBV12-4 and TRBJ2-2. CDR3 size: 11 residues.

Its frequency marks this clonotype as medium-sized. The chain combines TRBV5-4 with TRBJ1-1; the TCRdb D gene call, TRBD1, has no DNA to confirm it. Germline-derived CDR1 and CDR2 are SGHNT and YYREEE (reference sequence). This CDR3 is 15 amino acids long. The chain's CDR3 is CASSVRTVMNTEAFF. The variable domain in full, with the rest retrieved from reference TRBV5-4 and TRBJ1-1, is ETGVTQSPTHLIKTRGQQVTLRCSSQSGHNTVSWYQQALGQGPQFIFQYYREEENGRGNFPPRFSGLQFPNYSSELNVNALELDDSALYLCASSVRTVMNTEAFFGQGTRLTVV.

The chain uses TRBV11-2 and TRBJ2-1; TCRdb reports TRBD1, a call that lacks DNA to check it against. This CDR3 has 16 amino acids. Looked up from germline, CDR1 is SGHAT and CDR2 is FQNNGV. The CDR3 protein is CASSHISGTGFYEQFF.

The chain employs TRBV11-1 and TRBJ2-1. CDR1 SGHAT and CDR2 FQDESV come from the germline V gene (reference sequence). The CDR3 has 12 residues. This chain's CDR3 is CASSYKWDEQFF. The variable domain in full, completed from reference TRBV11-1 and TRBJ2-1, reads EAEVAQSPRYKITEKSQAVAFWCDPISGHATLYWYRQILGQGPELLVQFQDESVVDDSQLPKDRFSAERLKGVDSTLKIQPAELGDSAMYLCASSYKWDEQFFGPGTRLTVL.

This chain joins TRBV9 and TRBJ2-7; the TCRdb call, TRBD1, lacks DNA for checking. There are 15 residues in the CDR3. CDR1 is SGDLS and CDR2 is YYNGEE in the germline V gene. This CDR3 is CASSASPGQGNEQYF.

This chain connects TRBV12-3 or TRBV12-4 to TRBJ1-5; TCRdb's D call of TRBD1 is untestable without DNA. The CDR3 length is 18 residues. This CDR3 is CASSLPRTGAYSNQPQHF.

The V gene is TRBV4-3, the J gene TRBJ2-7; the D call of TRBD1 rests on TCRdb alone, since no DNA is present to check it. Germline V gene sequence: CDR1 LGHNA, CDR2 YSLEER. This CDR3 contains 14 residues. CDR3 in amino acids: CASSQGQSSYEQYF.

The genes are TRBV28 and TRBJ2-1; TCRdb names TRBD1, which stays unverified in the absence of DNA. Germline assignment: CDR1 MDHEN and CDR2 SYDVKM. The length of the CDR3 is 14 residues. CDR3 sequence reads: CASSSGQGLNEQFF. Full variable domain (remainder filled in from reference TRBV28 and TRBJ2-1): DVKVTQSSRYLVKRTGEKVFLECVQDMDHENMFWYRQDPGLGLRLIYFSYDVKMKEKGDIPEGYSVSREKKERFSLILESASTNQTSMYLCASSSGQGLNEQFFGPGTRLTVL.

CDR3 residues: CASSQEGRGQETQYF. The chain combines TRBV3-1 with TRBJ2-5; TCRdb selects TRBD1, and the lack of DNA leaves this call unchecked. Germline CDR1 reads LGHDT; CDR2 reads YNNKEL (reference sequence). CDR3 length: 15 residues.

This clonotype is called medium-sized based on its frequency. The chain recombines TRBV12-3 or TRBV12-4 with TRBJ2-1; the TCRdb D gene call, TRBD2, has no DNA to confirm it. The CDR3 is made up of 11 amino acids. This CDR3 is CASNSGVEQFF.

This CDR3 is CASSGPTGGRGETQYF. The chain links TRBV28 to TRBJ2-5; TCRdb designates TRBD1, a call that cannot be tested without DNA. CDR3 length: 16 residues. CDR1 and CDR2 (germline): MDHEN, SYDVKM. The full variable domain, its missing parts supplied by reference TRBV28 and TRBJ2-5, is DVKVTQSSRYLVKRTGEKVFLECVQDMDHENMFWYRQDPGLGLRLIYFSYDVKMKEKGDIPEGYSVSREKKERFSLILESASTNQTSMYLCASSGPTGGRGETQYFGPGTRLLVL.

The chain couples TRBV6-1 to TRBJ1-1. The CDR3 covers 15 residues. CDR1 is MNHNS, CDR2 SASEGT, per germline. The CDR3 sequence is CASSESEVKNTEAFF.

The genes are TRBV28 and TRBJ2-3; TCRdb designates TRBD1, a call that cannot be tested without DNA. The CDR3 runs 14 residues. Per germline, CDR1 MDHEN and CDR2 SYDVKM. The CDR3 reads CASSSRQGTDTQYF.

This chain connects TRBV18 to TRBJ2-1; TCRdb selects TRBD2, and the lack of DNA leaves this call unchecked. The CDR3 has 15 residues. Germline lookup yields CDR1 KGHSH and CDR2 LQKENI. CDR3 residues: CASSPSGDRGYEQFF.

The chain links TRBV7-9 to TRBJ1-2; absent DNA, TCRdb's TRBD1 call cannot be checked. The CDR3 is 14 residues long. In germline, CDR1 is SEHNR, CDR2 FQNEAQ (reference sequence). CDR3 sequence reads: CASSFIDRNYGYTF.

The CDR3 loop reads CASSFSPGTANTGELFF. The chain recombines TRBV28 with TRBJ2-2; without DNA, the TCRdb call of TRBD1 cannot be checked. The CDR3 extends over 17 amino acids. Germline V lookup: CDR1 MDHEN, CDR2 SYDVKM.